Following are 30 T cell receptor beta chains from one sample sequenced in a study of blood T cell repertoires in COVID-19. Using immunoSEQ multiplex PCR, the repertoire was profiled, and TCRdb retains in-frame clones only, with some absent. The table has approximately 41,000 clones, 88% seen once; the top ten hold 1% to 1.5%. Sequencing input: peripheral blood. All receptors derive from a woman between 40 and 55 years old with acute or convalescent COVID-19.

V gene TRBV27 combines with J gene TRBJ1-1; tentatively, D is TRBD1 (6 bases). V was clipped by 8 bases and J by 2 bases, with 15 bases between them. Germline lookup yields CDR1 MNHEY and CDR2 SMNVEV (reference sequence). CDR3 size: 14 residues. The CDR3 loop reads CASRHGTPNTEAFF. For the CDR3, the DNA is TGTGCCAGCCGACACGGGACACCTAACACTGAAGCTTTCTTT.

CDR3 DNA sequence: TGTGCCAGCAGCCTTAGGGGTGAGGGGGTTAACTATGGCTACACCTTC. Protein product: CASSLRGEGVNYGYTF. The chain combines TRBV28 with TRBJ1-2, with a tentative D call TRBD1 (6 bases). V dropped 6 bases and J dropped 1 base, with 18 bases sitting between them. The CDR3 runs to 16 residues. Germline assignment: CDR1 MDHEN and CDR2 SYDVKM.

The rearrangement links TRBV4-1 to TRBJ1-2; D might be TRBD1 (5 bases). This CDR3 has 14 residues. Trimming removed 3 bases at V and 1 base at J, with 9 bases between. Per the germline V gene, CDR1 is MGHRA and CDR2 is YSYEKL. Written as DNA, the CDR3 is TGCGCCAGCAGCCAGGCCAGGGTTAACTATGGCTACACCTTC. It codes for CASSQARVNYGYTF.

The genes are TRBV19 and TRBJ2-7, with 11 bases matching TRBD2. J lost 2 bases, V lost 5 bases, and 2 bases had no gene match. CDR1 and CDR2 (germline): LNHDA, SQIVND (reference sequence). CDR3 length: 14 amino acids. CDR3 sequence (DNA): TGTGCCAGTAGTGGGACTAGCGGAGCCTACGAGCAGTACTTC. The encoded protein is CASSGTSGAYEQYF.

The V gene is TRBV7-2, the J gene TRBJ2-7; unclear D gene. Per germline, CDR1 SGHTA and CDR2 FQGNSA. This CDR3 region has 14 residues. Trimming removed 5 bases at V and 5 bases at J, with 16 bases between. The CDR3 spells CASSIPLRSDEQYF. In DNA form, the CDR3 reads TGTGCCAGCAGCATACCCCTTAGGAGCGACGAGCAGTACTTC. Filled out from reference TRBV7-2 and TRBJ2-7, the complete variable domain reads GAGVSQSPSNKVTEKGKDVELRCDPISGHTALYWYRQSLGQGLEFLIYFQGNSAPDKSGLPSDRFSAERTGGSVSTLTIQRTQQEDSAVYLCASSIPLRSDEQYFGPGTRLTVT.

The genes are TRBV5-1 and TRBJ2-7; TRBD1 matches at 8 bases. The trim removed 2 bases at V and 6 bases at J, leaving 4 bases unmatched. This CDR3 has 13 residues. The germline CDR1 and CDR2 sequences are SGHRS and YFSETQ. The DNA of the CDR3 is TGCGCCAGCAGCTTACCAGGGGGCGTCGAGCAGTACTTC. Protein sequence: CASSLPGGVEQYF. Full variable domain (rest looked up from reference TRBV5-1 and TRBJ2-7): KAGVTQTPRYLIKTRGQQVTLSCSPISGHRSVSWYQQTPGQGLQFLFEYFSETQRNKGNFPGRFSGRQFSNSRSEMNVSTLELGDSALYLCASSLPGGVEQYFGPGTRLTVT.

This clone was counted a single time. This chain joins TRBV4-1 and TRBJ2-1, with a tentative D call TRBD1 (5 bases). CDR3 size: 17 residues. Germline loops: CDR1 MGHRA, CDR2 YSYEKL. The ends were cut back, 1 base at V and 2 bases at J, with 15 bases in the middle. The CDR3 protein is CASSQGSRQLPYNEQFF. The CDR3, as DNA: TGCGCCAGCAGCCAAGGGTCCCGACAGCTCCCCTACAATGAGCAGTTCTTC.

This clone appeared a few times. V and J are TRBV18 and TRBJ1-1; 7 nucleotides agree with TRBD1. V lost 10 bases, J lost 4 bases, and 6 bases stayed unmatched. Germline V gene data show CDR1 as KGHSH and CDR2 as LQKENI. The CDR3 length is 12 residues. The CDR3 here is CATSGGGTEAFF. The CDR3 nucleotides read TGTGCCACATCAGGGGGAGGCACTGAAGCTTTCTTT.

This sequence joins TRBV2 and TRBJ1-5, with TRBD1 matching 8 bases. Germline trimming cut 3 bases from V and 2 bases from J; bases unmatched to any gene: 9. The CDR3 is made up of 17 amino acids. Germline V gene data show CDR1 as SNHLY and CDR2 as FYNNEI. The CDR3: CASSEVAGGMGNQPQHF. CDR3 nucleotides: TGTGCCAGCAGTGAGGTAGCAGGGGGCATGGGCAATCAGCCCCAGCATTTT.

The chain is built from TRBV30 and TRBJ2-1; D unresolved. The CDR3 length is 14 residues. V lost 2 bases and J lost 4, with 12 bases in between. Per germline, CDR1 GTSNPN and CDR2 SVGIG (reference sequence). The CDR3 sequence is CAWSFSAGYNEQFF. CDR3 DNA sequence: TGTGCCTGGAGTTTCAGCGCCGGATACAATGAGCAGTTCTTC. Together with reference TRBV30 and TRBJ2-1, the CDR3 gives the full variable domain: SQTIHQWPATLVQPVGSPLSLECTVEGTSNPNLYWYRQAAGRGLQLLFYSVGIGQISSEVPQNLSASRPQDRQFILSSKKLLLSDSGFYLCAWSFSAGYNEQFFGPGTRLTVL.

The rearrangement links TRBV7-9 to TRBJ1-1; a weak D match, TRBD1 (6 bases). The germline CDR1 and CDR2 sequences are SEHNR and FQNEAQ (reference sequence). This CDR3 is 15 amino acids long. With 5 bases removed from V and 4 bases from J, the gap between germline ends came to 17 bases. The CDR3 protein is CASSPLRGTITEAFF. The CDR3 DNA sequence: TGTGCCAGCAGCCCCCTTAGGGGGACAATCACTGAAGCTTTCTTT.

The chain carries TRBV20-1 and TRBJ1-5; unclear D gene. V lost 6 bases to trimming and J lost 7 bases, with 10 bases between them. The CDR3 has 11 amino acids. Germline CDR1 reads DFQATT; CDR2 reads SNEGSKA (reference sequence). Here the CDR3 reads CSAGIEQPQHF. The CDR3 DNA is TGCAGTGCCGGGATTGAGCAGCCCCAGCATTTT.

The V gene is TRBV5-6, the J gene TRBJ2-1; tentatively, D is TRBD2 (6 bases). In germline, CDR1 is SGHDT, CDR2 YYEEEE. V was cut by 4 bases and J by 7 bases, with 27 bases left in between. The CDR3 has 18 amino acids. The CDR3 reads CASSLSPGTVLGRNEQFF. CDR3 nucleotide sequence: TGTGCCAGCAGCCTAAGTCCCGGGACTGTCCTAGGTCGGAATGAGCAGTTCTTC.

The chain is built from TRBV7-3 and TRBJ2-5, with D tentatively TRBD1 (6 bases). Trimming took 5 bases from V and 1 from J, leaving 11 bases between them. This CDR3 is 14 amino acids long. Germline V gene sequence: CDR1 SGHTA, CDR2 FQGTGA. This chain's CDR3 is CASSPQGLQETQYF. The CDR3 DNA follows: TGTGCCAGCAGCCCGCAGGGGCTCCAAGAGACCCAGTACTTC. The full variable domain, with the rest looked up from reference TRBV7-3 and TRBJ2-5, is GAGVSQTPSNKVTEKGKYVELRCDPISGHTALYWYRQSLGQGPEFLIYFQGTGAADDSGLPNDRFFAVRPEGSVSTLKIQRTERGDSAVYLCASSPQGLQETQYFGPGTRLLVL.

The chain joins TRBV11-2 to TRBJ1-2; no reliable D call. There are 13 residues in the CDR3. V was shortened by 7 bases and J by 10 bases, with 19 bases between the two germline ends. Germline CDR1 is SGHAT and CDR2 is FQNNGV. This CDR3 reads CASTPAGSPLYTF. CDR3 coding DNA: TGTGCCAGCACCCCAGCGGGTTCTCCTCTCTACACCTTC. Drawing the rest from reference TRBV11-2 and TRBJ1-2, the complete variable domain is EAGVAQSPRYKIIEKRQSVAFWCNPISGHATLYWYQQILGQGPKLLIQFQNNGVVDDSQLPKDRFSAERLKGVDSTLKIQPAKLEDSAVYLCASTPAGSPLYTFGSGTRLTVV.

This chain connects TRBV28 to TRBJ1-6; D remains ambiguous. Germline CDR1 reads MDHEN; CDR2 reads SYDVKM. The ends were cut back, 3 bases at V and 0 bases at J, with 6 bases in the middle. The CDR3 is 15 amino acids. CDR3 bases: TGTGCCAGCAGTTTTTTCAGCTCCTATAATTCACCCCTCCACTTT. This sequence encodes CASSFFSSYNSPLHF. The whole variable domain, remainder taken from reference TRBV28 and TRBJ1-6, is DVKVTQSSRYLVKRTGEKVFLECVQDMDHENMFWYRQDPGLGLRLIYFSYDVKMKEKGDIPEGYSVSREKKERFSLILESASTNQTSMYLCASSFFSSYNSPLHFGNGTRLTVT.

The rearrangement links TRBV19 to TRBJ2-6, with 10 nucleotides matching TRBD1. The CDR3 is made up of 17 amino acids. With 10 bases clipped from V and 0 bases from J, the junction kept 9 bases outside the gene matches. Germline V CDR1 and CDR2: LNHDA, SQIVND (reference sequence). This CDR3 is CAIPTGGLHSGANVLTF. The CDR3, as DNA: TGTGCCATCCCGACAGGGGGCCTCCACTCTGGGGCCAACGTCCTGACTTTC.

This chain links TRBV7-2 with TRBJ2-5, with 8 bases fitting TRBD2. Unmatched junction bases numbered 7, after V lost 9 bases and J lost 4 bases. The CDR3 runs to 13 residues. Looked up from germline, CDR1 is SGHTA and CDR2 is FQGNSA. The CDR3 nucleotides read TGTGCCAGTCGGGCGGGAGGAAGAGAGACCCAGTACTTC. This encodes CASRAGGRETQYF.

The J gene is TRBJ2-3, the V gene TRBV4-1; 7 bases map to TRBD2. The CDR3 runs 15 residues. Trimming at V came to 0 bases and at J to 1 base, leaving 1 base not matched to a gene. CDR1 and CDR2 from the germline V gene are MGHRA and YSYEKL. The DNA for the CDR3 is TGCGCCAGCAGCCAAGATCGGGGGGGCACAGATACGCAGTATTTT. This encodes CASSQDRGGTDTQYF.

The V gene is TRBV18, the J gene TRBJ2-5, with D hard to call. The CDR3 extends over 16 amino acids. Germline CDR1 is KGHSH and CDR2 is LQKENI. V was cut by 3 bases and J by 7 bases, with 21 bases left in between. The chain's CDR3 is CASSPDSSGPGGTQYF. The CDR3, as DNA: TGTGCCAGCTCACCTGATTCATCGGGTCCCGGTGGGACCCAGTACTTC.

The chain combines TRBV2 with TRBJ2-1; possible D gene TRBD2, 6 bases. CDR1 is SNHLY and CDR2 is FYNNEI in the germline V gene. Deletions cut 7 bases from V and 5 bases from J, with 15 bases between. The CDR3 extends over 14 amino acids. Here the CDR3 reads CASMTAGRHNEQFF. The CDR3 DNA follows: TGTGCCAGCATGACGGCGGGGAGACACAATGAGCAGTTCTTC.

The chain recombines TRBV18 with TRBJ1-5; 8 bases match TRBD1. Germline trimming cut 2 bases from V and 5 bases from J; bases unmatched to any gene: 5. Germline CDR1 reads KGHSH; CDR2 reads LQKENI. The CDR3 contains 15 residues. CDR3 nucleotide sequence: TGTGCCAGCTCACCAACCGGACAGGGTCATCAGCCCCAGCATTTT. Translated, it gives CASSPTGQGHQPQHF.

Only a few counts were recorded for this clone. This rearrangement joins TRBV27 to TRBJ2-2; 16 positions agree with TRBD2. The V gene end was trimmed by 6 bases and the J gene end by 0 bases; junction bases not matched to a gene: 13. Germline V gives CDR1 MNHEY, CDR2 SMNVEV (reference sequence). The CDR3 length is 21 residues. In DNA form, the CDR3 reads TGTGCCAGCAGCCCTAAGGGCCGGGGACTAGCGGGAGGGACGAACACCGGGGAGCTGTTTTTT. Its translation: CASSPKGRGLAGGTNTGELFF.

This clone was seen only a few times. This sequence joins TRBV7-9 and TRBJ1-2; D is possibly TRBD1 (5 bases). The CDR3 totals 13 residues. Per the germline V gene, CDR1 is SEHNR and CDR2 is FQNEAQ (reference sequence). V was cut by 1 base and J by 4 bases, with 7 bases left in between. CDR3: CASSLGQSYGYTF. In nucleotides, the CDR3 is TGTGCCAGCAGCTTAGGACAGTCCTATGGCTACACCTTC.

The rearrangement joins TRBV5-1 to TRBJ1-1; TRBD1 agrees at 7 bases. The CDR3 totals 14 residues. Trimming removed 4 bases from V and 0 bases from J; junction bases left unmatched: 3. Germline V gene data show CDR1 as SGHRS and CDR2 as YFSETQ. The CDR3 DNA reads TGCGCCAGCAGCGAGGGGACAGTGAACACTGAAGCTTTCTTT. Its translation is CASSEGTVNTEAFF.

V usage is TRBV28 and J usage is TRBJ1-5; 8 nucleotides line up with TRBD1. Germline CDR1 reads MDHEN; CDR2 reads SYDVKM. The trim removed 5 bases at V and 0 bases at J, leaving 12 bases unmatched. This CDR3 contains 18 residues. The DNA of the CDR3 is TGTGCCAGCAGTGGACCGGCCCAGGGGGCGTATAGCAATCAGCCCCAGCATTTT. Protein: CASSGPAQGAYSNQPQHF.

This sequence joins TRBV7-9 and TRBJ2-5, with 7 nucleotides matching TRBD2. The CDR3 sequence is 16 residues long. Germline V CDR1 and CDR2: SEHNR, FQNEAQ (reference sequence). The trim removed 5 bases at V and 5 bases at J, leaving 14 bases unmatched. In DNA form, the CDR3 reads TGTGCCAGCAGCCCGGGGGGTAACGATCTAGTGGAGACCCAGTACTTC. It encodes CASSPGGNDLVETQYF.

The chain combines TRBV4-3 with TRBJ2-3; 7 positions agree with TRBD2. The CDR3 has 12 residues. Germline V gives CDR1 LGHNA, CDR2 YSLEER. The trim removed 8 bases at V and 4 bases at J, leaving 3 bases unmatched. In DNA, the CDR3 is TGCGCCAGCGCCGCGGGGGCAGATACGCAGTATTTT. Translating it yields CASAAGADTQYF.

The genes are TRBV4-1 and TRBJ1-1, with D perhaps matching TRBD1 (6 bases). This CDR3 spans 16 amino acids. From germline, CDR1 is MGHRA and CDR2 YSYEKL. The germline V and J ends were trimmed by 0 bases and 1 base, with 12 bases remaining between them. The CDR3 sequence is CASSQDQWTENTEAFF. CDR3 coding DNA: TGCGCCAGCAGCCAAGATCAGTGGACAGAGAACACTGAAGCTTTCTTT.

This clone was observed a handful of times. The V and J genes are TRBV7-9 and TRBJ2-2; tentatively, D is TRBD1 (6 bases). This CDR3 region has 14 residues. Germline CDR1 SEHNR, CDR2 FQNEAQ (reference sequence). The V end was cut by 6 bases, the J end by 4 bases, with 12 bases between. The CDR3 reads CASSLKDSTGELFF. CDR3 coding DNA: TGTGCCAGCAGTCTTAAGGACAGCACCGGGGAGCTGTTTTTT.